The source of this TCR beta chain is a study of blood T cell repertoires in COVID-19. Germline CDR1 SGHRS, CDR2 YFSETQ. Trimming cost V 0 bases and J 5 bases; bases outside gene matches: 16. The CDR3 extends over 18 amino acids. Clones were sequenced by immunoSEQ multiplex PCR, and TCRdb holds only the in-frame ones, with some missing. The data show fewer than 130,000 clones, more than 75% seen once. Sequenced material: peripheral blood. This sequence was found in a human donor in a cohort sampled during active COVID-19. The chain uses TRBV5-1 and TRBJ2-5, with TRBD2 matching 7 bases. Here the CDR3 reads CASSLGVQAGLSGETQYF. The CDR3 nucleotides are TGCGCCAGCAGCTTGGGAGTGCAAGCGGGGTTGTCCGGGGAGACCCAGTACTTC.